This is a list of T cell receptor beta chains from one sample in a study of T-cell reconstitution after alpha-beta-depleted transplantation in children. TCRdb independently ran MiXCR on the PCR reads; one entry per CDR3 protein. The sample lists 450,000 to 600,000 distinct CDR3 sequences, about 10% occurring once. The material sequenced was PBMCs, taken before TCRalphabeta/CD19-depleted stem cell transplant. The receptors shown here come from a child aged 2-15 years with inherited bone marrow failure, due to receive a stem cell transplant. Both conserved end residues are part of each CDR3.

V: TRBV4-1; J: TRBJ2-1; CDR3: CASSQEGRINEQFF
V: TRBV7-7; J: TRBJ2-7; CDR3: CASSRSGTSSYEQYF
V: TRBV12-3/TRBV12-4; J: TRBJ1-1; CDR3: CASSFTIEAFF
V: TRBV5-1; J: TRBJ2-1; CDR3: CASSLGLAGQRAYNEQFF
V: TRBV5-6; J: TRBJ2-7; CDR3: CASSRGQGYEQYF
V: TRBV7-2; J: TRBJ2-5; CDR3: CASSPRRPAGAETQYF
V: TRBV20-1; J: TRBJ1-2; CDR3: CSASPLWQAYGYTF
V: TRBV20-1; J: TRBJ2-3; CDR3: CSARIVASGRGRGTQYF
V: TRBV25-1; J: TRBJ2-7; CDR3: CASRGQGTSYEQYF
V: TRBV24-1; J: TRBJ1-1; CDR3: CATSDGGRGKETEAFF
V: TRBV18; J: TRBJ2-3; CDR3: CASSTGTPDTQYF
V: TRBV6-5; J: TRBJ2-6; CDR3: CASSYHRTGGHPGANVLTF
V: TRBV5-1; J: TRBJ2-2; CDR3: CASSSGPNTGELFF
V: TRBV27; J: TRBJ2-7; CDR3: CASSWGRFYEQYF
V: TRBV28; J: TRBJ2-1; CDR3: CASGIQLAGYNEQFF
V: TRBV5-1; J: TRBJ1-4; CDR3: CASSETLGGTEKLFF
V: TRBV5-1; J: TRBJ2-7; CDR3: CASSVTAPLYEQYF